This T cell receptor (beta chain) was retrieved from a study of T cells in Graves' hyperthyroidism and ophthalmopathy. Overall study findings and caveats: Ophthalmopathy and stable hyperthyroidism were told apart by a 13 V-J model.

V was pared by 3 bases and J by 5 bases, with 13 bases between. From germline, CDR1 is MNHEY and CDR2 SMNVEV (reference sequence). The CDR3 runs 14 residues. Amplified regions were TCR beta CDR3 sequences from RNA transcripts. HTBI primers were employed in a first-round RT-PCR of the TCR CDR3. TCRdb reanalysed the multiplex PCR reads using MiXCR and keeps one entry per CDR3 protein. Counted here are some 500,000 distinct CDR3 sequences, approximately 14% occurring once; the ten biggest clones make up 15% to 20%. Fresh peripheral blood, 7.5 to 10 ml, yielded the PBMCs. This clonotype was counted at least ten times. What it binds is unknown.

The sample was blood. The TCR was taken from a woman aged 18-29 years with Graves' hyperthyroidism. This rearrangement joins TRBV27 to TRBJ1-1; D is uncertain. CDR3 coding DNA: TGTGCCAGCAGTTTCGGTTCGATGGGGACTGAAGCTTTCTTT. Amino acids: CASSFGSMGTEAFF.